Ten or more counts support the clone carrying this T cell receptor beta chain. Its target is not known. This specimen comes from a study of T cell repertoires in cytomegalovirus infection. Study-wide results and caveats: Identification of carriers of CMV plus the relevant HLA was achieved through cumulative public TCR beta family frequency. The ex vivo response was dominated by HLA-C-restricted CMV-specific TCR beta clonotypes.

The CDR3 length is 14 residues. V was shortened by 3 bases and J by 2 bases, with 11 bases between the two germline ends. Using its own MiXCR run on the reads, TCRdb lists one record per CDR3 protein. The data contain over 450,000 distinct CDR3 sequences, approximately 11% of them singletons. Specimen: PBMCs. The TCR originated in a human donor in good health (CMV status not recorded). Some clones in this sample may be carry-over from other donors' samples. The rearrangement links TRBV12-3 or TRBV12-4 to TRBJ2-7; D ambiguous. DNA for the CDR3: TGTGCCAGCAGTTTCACCCTAGAACCCTACGAGCAGTACTTC. As protein: CASSFTLEPYEQYF.